The following is a T cell receptor beta chain sequence with its context. Its antigen is currently unknown. Clones were read by immunoSEQ multiplex PCR, and TCRdb kept only the in-frame ones, dropping some. The data hold approximately 150,000 clones, with 90% observed a single time. This sample was included in a study of T cell responses to AZD1222 COVID-19 vaccine. Regarding the study as a whole: Seropositivity was recorded at baseline in only a handful of AZD1222 recipients. Possibly, clonal diversity was underestimated; donors were largely white British and included more females.

CDR1 is LGHDT and CDR2 is YNNKEL in the germline V gene (reference sequence). The trim removed 2 bases at V and 11 bases at J, leaving 9 bases unmatched. This CDR3 has 14 residues. Pooled together were second doses at about 4 or about 12 weeks. V gene TRBV3-1 (or the pseudogene TRBV3-2) combines with J gene TRBJ2-7; 10 bases are a match to TRBD1. The TCR was taken from an adult who received the AZD1222 COVID-19 vaccine. The source material was peripheral blood, sampled 28 days after the second AZD1222 dose. The CDR3 reads CASSQQPGQGNKYF. The CDR3 coding sequence is TGTGCCAGCAGCCAACAACCGGGACAGGGGAACAAGTACTTC.